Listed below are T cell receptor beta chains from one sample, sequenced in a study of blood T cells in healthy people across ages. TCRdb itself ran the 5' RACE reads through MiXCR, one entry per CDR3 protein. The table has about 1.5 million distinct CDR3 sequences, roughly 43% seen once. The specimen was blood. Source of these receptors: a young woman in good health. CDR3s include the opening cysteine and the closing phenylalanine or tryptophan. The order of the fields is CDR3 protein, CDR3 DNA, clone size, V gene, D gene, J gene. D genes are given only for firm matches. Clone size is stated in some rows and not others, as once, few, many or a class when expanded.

CDR3 protein: CASSHHARGRNTGELFF
CDR3 DNA: TGTGCCAGCAGCCACCACGCCCGGGGCCGGAACACCGGGGAGCTGTTTTTT
clone size: NA
V gene: TRBV4-2
D gene: NA
J gene: TRBJ2-2

CDR3 protein: CASSEMLGQRNSPLHF
CDR3 DNA: TGTGCCAGCAGTGAAATGCTGGGACAGCGTAATTCACCCCTCCACTTT
clone size: NA
V gene: TRBV25-1
D gene: TRBD1
J gene: TRBJ1-6

CDR3 protein: CSVLAGGAYEQYF
CDR3 DNA: TGCAGCGTATTAGCGGGAGGGGCCTACGAGCAGTACTTC
clone size: NA
V gene: TRBV29-1
D gene: TRBD2
J gene: TRBJ2-7

CDR3 protein: CASSQAGTSAANEKLFF
CDR3 DNA: TGCGCCAGCAGCCAAGCCGGGACCTCAGCGGCTAATGAAAAACTGTTTTTT
clone size: NA
V gene: TRBV4-1
D gene: NA
J gene: TRBJ1-4

CDR3 protein: CSASRGSNSPLHF
CDR3 DNA: TGCAGTGCTAGCAGAGGGAGCAATTCACCCCTCCACTTT
clone size: NA
V gene: TRBV20-1
D gene: NA
J gene: TRBJ1-6

CDR3 protein: CASRQGGSYEQYF
CDR3 DNA: TGTGCCAGCAGACAGGGTGGCTCCTACGAGCAGTACTTC
clone size: few
V gene: TRBV27
D gene: NA
J gene: TRBJ2-7

CDR3 protein: CSAPLRSYSPLHF
CDR3 DNA: TGCAGTGCCCCCTTGCGGAGTTATTCACCCCTCCACTTT
clone size: NA
V gene: TRBV20-1
D gene: NA
J gene: TRBJ1-6

CDR3 protein: CASREGAGNEQFF
CDR3 DNA: TGTGCCAGCAGAGAGGGGGCCGGGAATGAGCAGTTCTTC
clone size: NA
V gene: TRBV2
D gene: TRBD1
J gene: TRBJ2-1

CDR3 protein: CASSPYRDRETEAFF
CDR3 DNA: TGTGCCAGCAGTCCGTACCGGGACAGGGAGACTGAAGCTTTCTTT
clone size: few
V gene: TRBV27
D gene: TRBD1
J gene: TRBJ1-1

CDR3 protein: CTSSVWGSEQFF
CDR3 DNA: TGTACCAGCAGCGTGTGGGGAAGTGAGCAGTTCTTC
clone size: NA
V gene: TRBV9
D gene: NA
J gene: TRBJ2-1

CDR3 protein: CASSLHSSYNSPLHF
CDR3 DNA: TGTGCCAGCAGCTTACACTCCTCCTATAATTCACCCCTCCACTTT
clone size: NA
V gene: TRBV7-9
D gene: NA
J gene: TRBJ1-6

CDR3 protein: CASSQGLSKGASSYEQYF
CDR3 DNA: TGCGCCAGCAGCCAAGGACTCTCCAAGGGGGCGAGTTCCTACGAGCAGTACTTC
clone size: NA
V gene: TRBV4-3
D gene: TRBD1
J gene: TRBJ2-7

CDR3 protein: CVIREVHNEQFF
CDR3 DNA: TGTGTCATCAGGGAAGTCCACAATGAGCAGTTCTTC
clone size: NA
V gene: TRBV10-3
D gene: NA
J gene: TRBJ2-1

CDR3 protein: CASSQHGRGRVSGYTF
CDR3 DNA: TGCGCCAGCAGCCAACATGGCAGGGGTCGCGTCTCTGGCTACACCTTC
clone size: NA
V gene: TRBV4-3
D gene: NA
J gene: TRBJ1-2

CDR3 protein: CASSVQASRDTQYF
CDR3 DNA: TGTGCCAGCTCTGTACAGGCATCCCGTGATACGCAGTATTTT
clone size: NA
V gene: TRBV18
D gene: NA
J gene: TRBJ2-3

CDR3 protein: CASSLTRQRGPDTQYF
CDR3 DNA: TGTGCCAGCAGTTTAACCCGACAGAGGGGCCCAGATACGCAGTATTTT
clone size: NA
V gene: TRBV27
D gene: NA
J gene: TRBJ2-3

CDR3 protein: CASSPQTRSTYEQYF
CDR3 DNA: TGTGCCAGCAGCCCCCAGACCCGTAGCACCTACGAGCAGTACTTC
clone size: few
V gene: TRBV11-2
D gene: NA
J gene: TRBJ2-7

CDR3 protein: CASSLGASGIYEQFF
CDR3 DNA: TGTGCCAGCAGCTTAGGGGCTAGCGGGATTTATGAGCAGTTCTTC
clone size: few
V gene: TRBV7-2
D gene: TRBD2
J gene: TRBJ2-1

CDR3 protein: CATSRDWGTSGAYEQYF
CDR3 DNA: TGTGCCACCAGCAGAGATTGGGGGACTAGCGGAGCCTACGAGCAGTACTTC
clone size: NA
V gene: TRBV15
D gene: TRBD2
J gene: TRBJ2-7

CDR3 protein: CASSFGFTDTQYF
CDR3 DNA: TGTGCCAGCAGCTTCGGGTTCACAGATACGCAGTATTTT
clone size: NA
V gene: TRBV6-5
D gene: NA
J gene: TRBJ2-3

CDR3 protein: CASSDSRGPTGELFF
CDR3 DNA: TGTGCCAGCAGTGACTCGAGGGGGCCCACCGGGGAGCTGTTTTTT
clone size: few
V gene: TRBV6-4
D gene: TRBD1
J gene: TRBJ2-2

CDR3 protein: CASSVQPGSRGGYTF
CDR3 DNA: TGTGCCAGCAGTGTACAACCCGGCTCCAGGGGTGGCTACACCTTC
clone size: NA
V gene: TRBV6-1
D gene: NA
J gene: TRBJ1-2

CDR3 protein: CASSQDNGGEQFF
CDR3 DNA: TGCGCCAGCAGCCAAGATAACGGGGGTGAGCAGTTCTTC
clone size: NA
V gene: TRBV4-1
D gene: NA
J gene: TRBJ2-1

CDR3 protein: CASSQPGTGNEKLFF
CDR3 DNA: TGTGCCAGCAGCCAACCAGGGACGGGGAATGAAAAACTGTTTTTT
clone size: NA
V gene: TRBV3-1
D gene: NA
J gene: TRBJ1-4

CDR3 protein: CASSSQRTSSYEQYF
CDR3 DNA: TGTGCCAGCAGCTCCCAGCGGACTAGCTCCTACGAGCAGTACTTC
clone size: NA
V gene: TRBV4-2
D gene: TRBD2
J gene: TRBJ2-7

CDR3 protein: CAGSLGGDIEQYF
CDR3 DNA: TGTGCCGGCAGCTTAGGGGGAGATATTGAGCAGTACTTC
clone size: NA
V gene: TRBV7-8
D gene: NA
J gene: TRBJ2-7

CDR3 protein: CASSYSDRGLGTQYF
CDR3 DNA: TGTGCCAGCAGTTACTCGGACAGGGGGCTGGGGACCCAGTACTTC
clone size: NA
V gene: TRBV6-5
D gene: TRBD1
J gene: TRBJ2-5

CDR3 protein: CSARDPTVSYGYTF
CDR3 DNA: TGCAGTGCTAGAGATCCAACGGTCTCCTATGGCTACACCTTC
clone size: few
V gene: TRBV20-1
D gene: NA
J gene: TRBJ1-2

CDR3 protein: CSARTPGTIYNEQFF
CDR3 DNA: TGCAGTGCTAGAACGCCCGGGACTATCTACAATGAGCAGTTCTTC
clone size: NA
V gene: TRBV20-1
D gene: TRBD2
J gene: TRBJ2-1